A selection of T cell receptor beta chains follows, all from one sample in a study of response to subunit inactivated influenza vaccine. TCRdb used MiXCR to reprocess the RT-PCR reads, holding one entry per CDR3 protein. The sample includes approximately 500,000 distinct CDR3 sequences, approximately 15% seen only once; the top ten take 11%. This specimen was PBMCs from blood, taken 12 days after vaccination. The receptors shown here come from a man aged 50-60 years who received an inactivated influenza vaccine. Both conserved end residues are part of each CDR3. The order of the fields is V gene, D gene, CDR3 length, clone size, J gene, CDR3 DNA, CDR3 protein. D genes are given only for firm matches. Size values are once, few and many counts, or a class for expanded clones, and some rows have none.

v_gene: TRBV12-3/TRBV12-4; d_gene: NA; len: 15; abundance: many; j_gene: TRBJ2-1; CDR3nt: TGTGCCAGCAGTTTCGGAGGGAGGTACTACAATGAGCAGTTCTTC; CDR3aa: CASSFGGRYYNEQFF
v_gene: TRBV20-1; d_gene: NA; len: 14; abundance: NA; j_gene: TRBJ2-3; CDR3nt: TGCAGTGCTTCTAGCGTCTCCCGCACAGATACGCAGTATTTT; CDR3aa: CSASSVSRTDTQYF
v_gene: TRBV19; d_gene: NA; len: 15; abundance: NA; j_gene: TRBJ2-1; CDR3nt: TGTGCCAGTAGTAAACGAGAGAGGGATTACAATGAGCAGTTCTTC; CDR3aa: CASSKRERDYNEQFF
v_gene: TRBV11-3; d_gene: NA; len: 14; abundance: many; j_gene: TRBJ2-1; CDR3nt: TGTGCCAGCAGCCAAACACTAGTTCCCAATGAGCAGTTCTTC; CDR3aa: CASSQTLVPNEQFF
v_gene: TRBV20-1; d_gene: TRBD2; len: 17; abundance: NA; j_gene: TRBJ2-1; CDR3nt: TGCAGTGCTAGGGCGGACCTCCGGGAGGGCCTGTACAATGAGCAGTTCTTC; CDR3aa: CSARADLREGLYNEQFF
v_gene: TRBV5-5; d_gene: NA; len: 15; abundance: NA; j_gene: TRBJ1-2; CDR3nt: TGTGCCAGCAGCTTTTTTAGGTCAGGCGACTATGGCTACACCTTC; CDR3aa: CASSFFRSGDYGYTF
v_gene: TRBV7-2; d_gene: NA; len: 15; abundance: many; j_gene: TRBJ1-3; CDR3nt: TGTGCCAGCAGCTCCCGAGGGGACTCTGGAAACACCATATATTTT; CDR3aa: CASSSRGDSGNTIYF
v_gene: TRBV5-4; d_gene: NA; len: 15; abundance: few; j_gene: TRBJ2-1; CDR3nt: TGTGCCAGCAGCTCCGGGACCACCGGGTACAATGAGCAGTTCTTC; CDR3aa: CASSSGTTGYNEQFF
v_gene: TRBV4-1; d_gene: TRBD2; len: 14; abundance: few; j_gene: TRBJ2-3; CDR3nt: TGCGCCAGCAGCCGGGCGAGCGGGGAAGATACGCAGTATTTT; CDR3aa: CASSRASGEDTQYF
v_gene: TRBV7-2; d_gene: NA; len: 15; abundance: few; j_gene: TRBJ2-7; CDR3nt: TGTGCCAGCAGCTTAGACATCCCAGGGATGTACGAGCAGTACTTC; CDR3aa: CASSLDIPGMYEQYF
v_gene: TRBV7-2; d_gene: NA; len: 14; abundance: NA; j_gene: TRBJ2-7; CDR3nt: TGTGCCAGCAGCTTATTTTCGGCGAACTACGAGCAGTACTTC; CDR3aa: CASSLFSANYEQYF
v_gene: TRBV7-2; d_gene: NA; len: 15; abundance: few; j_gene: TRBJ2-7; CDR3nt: TGTGCCAGCAGCTTAGGGGGGGCTACCTCCTACGAGCAGTACTTC; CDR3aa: CASSLGGATSYEQYF
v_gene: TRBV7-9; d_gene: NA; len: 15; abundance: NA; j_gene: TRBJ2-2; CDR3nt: TGTGCCAGCAGCCCTCTTCTGGGGCAGACCGGGGAGCTGTTTTTT; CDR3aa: CASSPLLGQTGELFF
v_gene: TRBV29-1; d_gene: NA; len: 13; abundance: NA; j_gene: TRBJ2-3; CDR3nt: TGCAGCGTTGAACTATTGCACACAGATACGCAGTATTTT; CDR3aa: CSVELLHTDTQYF
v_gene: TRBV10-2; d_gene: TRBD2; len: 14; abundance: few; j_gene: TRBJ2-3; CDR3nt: TGCGCCAGCAAGGCGGGGAGGGGCACAGATACGCAGTATTTT; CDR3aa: CASKAGRGTDTQYF
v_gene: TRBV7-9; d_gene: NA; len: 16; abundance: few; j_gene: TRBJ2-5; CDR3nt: TGTGCCAGCAGCTCCAGGGCGGAGAGGGGACAAGAGACCCAGTACTTC; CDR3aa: CASSSRAERGQETQYF
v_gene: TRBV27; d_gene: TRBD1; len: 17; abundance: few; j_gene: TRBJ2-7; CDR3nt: TGTGCCAGCAGTCCCTCCTTCGGGGACAGGGAGCCCTACGAGCAGTACTTC; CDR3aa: CASSPSFGDREPYEQYF
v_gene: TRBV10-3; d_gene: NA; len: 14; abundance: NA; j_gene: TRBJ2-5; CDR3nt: TGTGCCATCAGTTTAGGTACAGGGTTGGAGACCCAGTACTTC; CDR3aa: CAISLGTGLETQYF
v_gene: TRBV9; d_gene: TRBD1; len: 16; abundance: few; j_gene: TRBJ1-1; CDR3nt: TGTGCCAGCAGCGTAGCGACAGGGGGAATGAACACTGAAGCTTTCTTT; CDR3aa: CASSVATGGMNTEAFF
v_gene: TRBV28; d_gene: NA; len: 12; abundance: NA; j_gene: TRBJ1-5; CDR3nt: TGTGCCAGCAGTTTTGGAGTCCAGCCCCAGCATTTT; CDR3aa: CASSFGVQPQHF
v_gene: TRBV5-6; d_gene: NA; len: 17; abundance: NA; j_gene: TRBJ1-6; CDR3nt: TGTGCCAGCAGCTCCCCGGGGGTAGGGTTCCTCGGTGAAGCCCTCCACTTT; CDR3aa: CASSSPGVGFLGEALHF
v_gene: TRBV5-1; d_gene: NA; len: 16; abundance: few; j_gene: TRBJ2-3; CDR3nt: TGCGCCAGCAGCTTGGCCGGCAGCCTAGGGGGAGATACGCAGTATTTT; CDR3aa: CASSLAGSLGGDTQYF
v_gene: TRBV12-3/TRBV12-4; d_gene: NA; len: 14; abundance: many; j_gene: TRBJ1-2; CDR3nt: TGTGCCAGCAGTTCTGGCAGGGCCCGCTATGGCTACACCTTC; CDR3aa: CASSSGRARYGYTF
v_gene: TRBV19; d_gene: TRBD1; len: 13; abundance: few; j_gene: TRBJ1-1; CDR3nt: TGTGCCAGTAGACAGGGGACGAGAACTGAAGCTTTCTTT; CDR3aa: CASRQGTRTEAFF
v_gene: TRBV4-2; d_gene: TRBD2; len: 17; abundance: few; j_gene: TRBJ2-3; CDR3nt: TGTGCCAGCAGCCCTTTTCCGCGGGGGGGTCAAGGAGATACGCAGTATTTT; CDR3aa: CASSPFPRGGQGDTQYF
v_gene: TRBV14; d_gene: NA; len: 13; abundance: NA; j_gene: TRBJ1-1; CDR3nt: TGTGCCATCAGCCTAGGTCAGAACACTGAAGCTTTCTTT; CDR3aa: CAISLGQNTEAFF
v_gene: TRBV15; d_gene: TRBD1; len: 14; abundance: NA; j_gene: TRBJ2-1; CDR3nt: TGTGCCACCAGTCCAGGGGGCGGCTACAATGAGCAGTTCTTC; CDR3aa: CATSPGGGYNEQFF
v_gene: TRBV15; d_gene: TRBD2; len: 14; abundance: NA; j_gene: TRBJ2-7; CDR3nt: TGTGCCACCGGGCTTGAGCGGGGAGGCTACGAGCAGTACTTC; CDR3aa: CATGLERGGYEQYF
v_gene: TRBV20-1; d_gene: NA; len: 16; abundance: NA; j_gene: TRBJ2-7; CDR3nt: TGCAGTGCTCCTGGAGACGTGCGTGGGGGGAACTACGAGCAGTACTTC; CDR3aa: CSAPGDVRGGNYEQYF
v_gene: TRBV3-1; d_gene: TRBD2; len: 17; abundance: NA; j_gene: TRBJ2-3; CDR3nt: TGTGCCAGCAGCCAAGGAACACTAGCGCCCTGGATGGATACGCAGTATTTT; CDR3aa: CASSQGTLAPWMDTQYF
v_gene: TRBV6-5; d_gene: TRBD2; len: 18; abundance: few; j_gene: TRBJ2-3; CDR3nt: TGTGCCAGCAGCTACCCCCCCGGGAGGGGATCTAGCACAGATACGCAGTATTTT; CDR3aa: CASSYPPGRGSSTDTQYF
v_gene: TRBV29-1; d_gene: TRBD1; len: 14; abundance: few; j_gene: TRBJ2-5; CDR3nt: TGCAGCGTCGCCACCGGGACAGGACAAGAGACCCAGTACTTC; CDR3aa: CSVATGTGQETQYF
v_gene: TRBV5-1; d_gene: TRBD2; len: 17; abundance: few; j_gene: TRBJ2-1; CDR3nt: TGCGCCAGCACTCAGGGAGTAGCGGGAGTGGGTTACAATGAGCAGTTCTTC; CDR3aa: CASTQGVAGVGYNEQFF
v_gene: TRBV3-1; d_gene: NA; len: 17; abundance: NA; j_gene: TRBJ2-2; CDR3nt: TGTGCCAGCAGCCAGTGGGGGGGCGGCACCGACACCGGGGAGCTGTTTTTT; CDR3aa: CASSQWGGGTDTGELFF
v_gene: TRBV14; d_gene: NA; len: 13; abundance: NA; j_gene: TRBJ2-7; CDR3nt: TGTGCCAGCAGCCAATGGTCCCTCCGGGAGCAGTACTTC; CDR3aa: CASSQWSLREQYF
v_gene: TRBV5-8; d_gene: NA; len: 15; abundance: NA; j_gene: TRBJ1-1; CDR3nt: TGTGCCAGCAGCTTATGGGCCTTGATGAACACTGAAGCTTTCTTT; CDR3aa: CASSLWALMNTEAFF
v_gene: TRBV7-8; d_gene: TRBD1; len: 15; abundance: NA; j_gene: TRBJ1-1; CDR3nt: TGTGCCAGCAGCTTAACCGGGACAGGGTTTGCCGAAGCTTTCTTT; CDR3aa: CASSLTGTGFAEAFF
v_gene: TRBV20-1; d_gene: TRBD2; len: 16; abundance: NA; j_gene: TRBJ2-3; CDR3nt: TGCAGTGCTAGAGCCGGGACTAGCGGCCCGGTGGATACGCAGTATTTT; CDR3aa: CSARAGTSGPVDTQYF
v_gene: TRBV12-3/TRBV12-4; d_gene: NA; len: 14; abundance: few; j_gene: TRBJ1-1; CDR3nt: TGTGCCAGCAGTTTAGGGCAGGGGACCTTTGAAGCTTTCTTT; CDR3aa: CASSLGQGTFEAFF
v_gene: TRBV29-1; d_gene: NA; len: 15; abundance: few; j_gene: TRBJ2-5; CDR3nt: TGCAGCGTAGATCCCCACGCCAGGGTGGGGGAGACCCAGTACTTC; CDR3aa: CSVDPHARVGETQYF
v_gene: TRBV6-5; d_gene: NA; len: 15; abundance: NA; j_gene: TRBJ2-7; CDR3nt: TGTGCCAGCAGTTACTCGAGCGGGACAGCCTACGAGCAGTACTTC; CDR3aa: CASSYSSGTAYEQYF
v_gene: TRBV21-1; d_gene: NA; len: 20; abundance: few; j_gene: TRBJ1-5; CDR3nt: TGTGCCAGCAGCAAAGCGCTTTGGGACAGACAGACCCTCCTAAATCAGCCCCAGCATTTT; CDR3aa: CASSKALWDRQTLLNQPQHF
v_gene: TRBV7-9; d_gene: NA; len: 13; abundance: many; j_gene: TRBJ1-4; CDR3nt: TGTGCCAGCGCCGAAGTTGGCGACGAAAAACTGTTTTTT; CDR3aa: CASAEVGDEKLFF
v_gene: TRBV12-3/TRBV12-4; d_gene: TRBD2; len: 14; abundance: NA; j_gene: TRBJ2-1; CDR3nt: TGTGCCAGCACCGGACTAGCGGAGGTCAATGAGCAGTTCTTC; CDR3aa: CASTGLAEVNEQFF
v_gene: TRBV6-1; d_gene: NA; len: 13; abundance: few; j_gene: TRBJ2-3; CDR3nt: TGTGCCAGCAGTGAAGGGAGAGCAGATACGCAGTATTTT; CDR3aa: CASSEGRADTQYF
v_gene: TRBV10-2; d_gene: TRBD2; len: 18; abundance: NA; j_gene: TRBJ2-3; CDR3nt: TGCGCCAGCAGGGGTGGACTAGCGGGGGGGAGGGGAACAGATACGCAGTATTTT; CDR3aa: CASRGGLAGGRGTDTQYF
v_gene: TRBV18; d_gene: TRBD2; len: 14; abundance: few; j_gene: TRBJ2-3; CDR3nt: TGTGCCAGCTCGGGGGGGTCCGAAGCAGATACGCAGTATTTT; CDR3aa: CASSGGSEADTQYF
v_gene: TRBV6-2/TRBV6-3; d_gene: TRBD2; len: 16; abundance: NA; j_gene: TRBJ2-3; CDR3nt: TGTGCCAGCTCTCTAGCGGGGGGGCCGGGCACAGATACGCAGTATTTT; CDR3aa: CASSLAGGPGTDTQYF
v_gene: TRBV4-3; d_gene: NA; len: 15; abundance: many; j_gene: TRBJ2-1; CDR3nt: TGCGCCAGCAGCCAAGACAGGGGATCCTACAATGAGCAGTTCTTC; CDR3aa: CASSQDRGSYNEQFF
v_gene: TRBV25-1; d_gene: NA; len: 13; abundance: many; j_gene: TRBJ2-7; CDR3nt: TGTGCCAGCAGTGGGGCAAGCTCCTACGAGCAGTACTTC; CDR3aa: CASSGASSYEQYF
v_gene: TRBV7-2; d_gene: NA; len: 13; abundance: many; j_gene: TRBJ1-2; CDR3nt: TGTGCCAGCAGCTTCCAGGGCTCCTATGGCTACACCTTC; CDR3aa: CASSFQGSYGYTF